This entry lists 23 T cell receptor beta chains sequenced from one sample in a study of blood T cell repertoires in COVID-19. Only in-frame clones appear in the TCRdb table, and some are missing; sequencing was by immunoSEQ multiplex PCR. The data show about 240,000 clones, with about nine tenths seen just once and 2.5% to 3% held by the top ten. The sample taken for sequencing was PBMCs or T cells enriched from blood (not recorded which). The origin of the receptors is a woman under 40 with acute COVID-19.

The rearrangement uses TRBV3-1 (or the pseudogene TRBV3-2) and TRBJ1-1, with D possibly being TRBD1 (6 bases). The germline V and J ends were trimmed by 6 bases and 7 bases, with 15 bases remaining between them. Germline CDR1 LGHDT, CDR2 YNNKEL (reference sequence). The CDR3 length is 13 residues. In DNA, the CDR3 is TGTGCCAGCAGGCTACAGGGTCGGGTTGAAGCTTTCTTT. This codes for CASRLQGRVEAFF.

This clone was seen only once. The chain is built from TRBV4-3 and TRBJ1-5, with a possible D match to TRBD1 (6 bases). This CDR3 contains 15 residues. Germline values: CDR1 LGHNA, CDR2 YSLEER. The ends were cut back, 4 bases at V and 0 bases at J, with 10 bases in the middle. The CDR3 DNA follows: TGCGCCAGCAGCCCATACAGGGCTAGCAATCAGCCCCAGCATTTT. It yields the protein CASSPYRASNQPQHF.

The chain combines TRBV7-9 with TRBJ1-4, with D unclear. The length of the CDR3 is 10 residues. Germline lookup yields CDR1 SEHNR and CDR2 FQNEAQ (reference sequence). The V gene lost 10 bases and the J gene lost 5 bases, with 5 bases spanning the gap. CDR3 sequence (DNA): TGTGCCACCCTAAATGAAAAACTGTTTTTT. Amino acid sequence: CATLNEKLFF.

The chain carries TRBV9 and TRBJ1-1; TRBD1 agrees at 12 bases. J was trimmed by 9 bases and V by 3 bases; bases with no gene match: 9. The CDR3 is 15 amino acids. Germline CDR1 is SGDLS and CDR2 is YYNGEE. The CDR3 DNA is TGTGCCAGCAGCGAGACCGGGACAGGGGGCGCGAAAGCTTTCTTT. Residues: CASSETGTGGAKAFF.

This clone is a singleton in its sample. This chain links TRBV15 with TRBJ1-5; D gene uncertain. This CDR3 region has 16 residues. Germline V CDR1 and CDR2: LNHNV, YYDKDF (reference sequence). Trimming took off 5 bases at V and 3 bases at J, with 17 bases between the two ends. CDR3 protein: CATSVYRQLFNQPQHF. CDR3 nucleotides: TGTGCCACCAGCGTTTACAGACAACTCTTCAATCAGCCCCAGCATTTT. Drawing the rest from reference TRBV15 and TRBJ1-5, the complete variable domain is DAMVIQNPRYQVTQFGKPVTLSCSQTLNHNVMYWYQQKSSQAPKLLFHYYDKDFNNEADTPDNFQSRRPNTSFCFLDIRSPGLGDTAMYLCATSVYRQLFNQPQHFGDGTRLSIL.

V and J are TRBV14 and TRBJ2-5; 7 positions agree with TRBD2. V lost 8 bases, J lost 4 bases, and 4 bases stayed unmatched. There are 12 residues in the CDR3. Looked up from germline, CDR1 is SGHDN and CDR2 is FVKESK. Here the CDR3 reads CASGEGGETQYF. For the CDR3, the DNA is TGTGCCAGCGGGGAGGGAGGAGAGACCCAGTACTTC.

The chain uses TRBV5-4 and TRBJ1-2, with TRBD1 matching 7 bases. Trimming took 0 bases from V and 7 from J; bases not matched to a gene: 15. The CDR3 has 17 amino acids. CDR1 and CDR2 (germline): SGHNT, YYREEE (reference sequence). Here the CDR3 reads CASSLGPGGTPRGGYTF. CDR3 coding DNA: TGTGCCAGCAGCTTGGGCCCAGGGGGGACCCCACGAGGTGGCTACACCTTC.

The chain is built from TRBV5-6 and TRBJ2-4; TRBD1 matches 10 bases. Germline CDR1 reads SGHDT; CDR2 reads YYEEEE. J lost 6 bases, V lost 4 bases, and 4 bases had no gene match. This CDR3 has 14 residues. The CDR3 nucleotides are TGTGCCAGCAGCAAGACAGGGGGCGGAAACATTCAGTACTTC. Translating gives CASSKTGGGNIQYF.

J is TRBJ1-2 and V is TRBV19; unclear D gene. Germline values: CDR1 LNHDA, CDR2 SQIVND (reference sequence). The CDR3 runs 16 residues. The V and J ends lost 5 bases and 4 bases respectively, with 20 bases between them. CDR3 residues: CASSLGPGGSVYGYTF. The CDR3 bases are TGTGCCAGTAGTTTAGGTCCCGGCGGGTCGGTCTATGGCTACACCTTC.

The V and J genes are TRBV3-1 (or the pseudogene TRBV3-2) and TRBJ1-1; a possible D gene is TRBD1 (5 bases). The CDR3 has 13 residues. Per the germline V gene, CDR1 is LGHDT and CDR2 is YNNKEL (reference sequence). V lost 0 bases and J 7 bases, leaving 9 bases between the germline ends. CDR3 loop: CASSQEVGGEAFF. DNA for the CDR3: TGTGCCAGCAGCCAAGAAGTGGGGGGTGAAGCTTTCTTT.

The CDR3 nucleotides are TGTGCCAGCAGCTTAGAACGGGGATCTAACTATGGCTACACCTTC. This codes for CASSLERGSNYGYTF. The V call is TRBV7-2, the J call TRBJ1-2; D remains unclear. This CDR3 has 15 residues. Germline V gene lookup returns CDR1 SGHTA and CDR2 FQGNSA. The ends were cut back, 1 base at V and 0 bases at J, with 9 bases in the middle.

The chain links TRBV5-1 to TRBJ2-2, with D perhaps matching TRBD2 (6 bases). The germline gives CDR1 SGHRS, CDR2 YFSETQ. This CDR3 comprises 14 residues. The ends were cut back, 0 bases at V and 5 bases at J, with 8 bases in the middle. The CDR3 DNA reads as TGCGCCAGCAGCTTGGGCGGGATAACCGGGGAGCTGTTTTTT. Residues: CASSLGGITGELFF.

The V and J genes are TRBV19 and TRBJ1-3; 7 bases are shared with TRBD1. CDR1 is LNHDA, CDR2 SQIVND, per germline (reference sequence). Trimming took 5 bases from V and 9 from J; bases not matched to a gene: 13. The CDR3 contains 15 residues. The chain's CDR3 is CASSAWTGSGGTIYF. CDR3 in DNA: TGTGCCAGTAGTGCCTGGACAGGCTCTGGGGGCACCATATATTTT.

The chain has TRBV4-2 and TRBJ1-3; D is possibly TRBD1 (5 bases). The germline V gene encodes CDR1 LGHNA and CDR2 YNFKEQ. V gave up 4 bases and J gave up 0 bases, with 13 bases separating them. The CDR3 is 16 amino acids. The CDR3 protein is CASSPQGSASGNTIYF. CDR3 bases: TGTGCCAGCAGCCCTCAGGGCAGCGCCTCTGGAAACACCATATATTTT.

This rearrangement joins TRBV3-1 (or the pseudogene TRBV3-2) to TRBJ1-2; D is possibly TRBD1 (5 bases). CDR1 is LGHDT and CDR2 is YNNKEL in the germline V gene (reference sequence). V was clipped by 3 bases and J by 1 base, with 12 bases between them. The CDR3 runs 15 residues. CDR3 residues: CASSQGSGGNYGYTF. The CDR3 nucleotides read TGTGCCAGCAGCCAGGGATCCGGGGGTAACTATGGCTACACCTTC.

This clone has a single count. The chain employs TRBV4-1 and TRBJ2-2; D is perhaps TRBD1 (6 bases). V lost 4 bases and J 0 bases, leaving 9 bases between the germline ends. The CDR3 loop spans 15 amino acids. Germline assignment: CDR1 MGHRA and CDR2 YSYEKL. CDR3 amino acids: CASSLGQPNTGELFF. The CDR3 DNA sequence: TGCGCCAGCAGCCTCGGACAGCCGAACACCGGGGAGCTGTTTTTT.

The J gene is TRBJ1-4, the V gene TRBV7-9, with 7 bases identical to TRBD1. Germline CDR1 is SEHNR and CDR2 is FQNEAQ (reference sequence). This CDR3 comprises 17 residues. J gave up 1 base and V 3 bases, and 8 bases lay outside the gene matches. The CDR3 nucleotides read TGTGCCAGCAGCTTCCCGACAGGGAGGAGAACTAATGAAAAACTGTTTTTT. Translation: CASSFPTGRRTNEKLFF. The full variable domain, in which reference TRBV7-9 and TRBJ1-4 provide the parts outside the CDR3, is DTGVSQNPRHKITKRGQNVTFRCDPISEHNRLYWYRQTLGQGPEFLTYFQNEAQLEKSRLLSDRFSAERPKGSFSTLEIQRTEQGDSAMYLCASSFPTGRRTNEKLFFGSGTQLSVL.

The chain is built from TRBV6-2 or TRBV6-3 and TRBJ2-3; 8 bases agree with TRBD2. V was pared by 2 bases and J by 2 bases, with 6 bases of the junction left unmatched. Germline CDR1 reads MNHEY; CDR2 reads SVGEGT. The CDR3 sequence is 16 residues long. The CDR3 spells CASSYGGLASTDTQYF. In nucleotides, the CDR3 is TGTGCCAGCAGTTACGGCGGACTAGCCTCCACAGATACGCAGTATTTT.

V and J are TRBV12-5 and TRBJ1-4; D possibly corresponds to TRBD1 (6 bases). V was shortened by 2 bases and J by 8 bases, with 12 bases between the two germline ends. CDR3 size: 14 residues. Germline CDR1 and CDR2: LGHNT and FRNRAP. CDR3 in amino acids: CASGLWDIGEKLFF. CDR3 DNA: TGTGCTAGTGGTTTGTGGGACATAGGGGAAAAACTGTTTTTT.

V and J are TRBV29-1 and TRBJ1-2; perhaps TRBD1 as D (6 bases). Per germline, CDR1 SQVTM and CDR2 ANQGSEA. V was shortened by 6 bases and J by 2 bases, with 16 bases between the two germline ends. CDR3 length equals 14 residues. CDR3 bases: TGCAGCGTCCAGCCGAGACAGGACAACTATGGCTACACCTTC. This gives the protein CSVQPRQDNYGYTF.

V is TRBV4-1 and J is TRBJ2-7, with TRBD2 matching 14 bases. Germline loops: CDR1 MGHRA, CDR2 YSYEKL. V shed 3 bases, J shed 2 bases, and the junction held 0 bases outside the gene matches. The CDR3 sequence is 15 residues long. CDR3 nucleotide sequence: TGCGCCAGCAGCCAGGGACTAGCGGGGGCCTACGAGCAGTACTTC. Amino acid sequence: CASSQGLAGAYEQYF.

The gene calls are TRBV11-2 and TRBJ2-5, with 8 bases fitting TRBD1. Germline V gives CDR1 SGHAT, CDR2 FQNNGV. V was pared by 3 bases and J by 7 bases, with 10 bases of the junction left unmatched. CDR3 size: 15 residues. CDR3 region: CASSFSTGVLGTQYF. Here the CDR3 DNA reads TGTGCCAGCAGCTTCTCGACAGGGGTGCTAGGGACCCAGTACTTC.

This clone has only one observation. The chain couples TRBV6-1 to TRBJ1-5, with no clear D. Trimming took off 2 bases at V and 1 base at J, with 6 bases between the two ends. This CDR3 is 14 amino acids long. Germline lookup yields CDR1 MNHNS and CDR2 SASEGT. For the CDR3, the DNA is TGTGCCAGCAGTGAATATGGCAGCAATCAGCCCCAGCATTTT. This gives the protein CASSEYGSNQPQHF.